This T cell receptor (beta chain) was identified during a study of identical twins (dated by TCRdb to about 2016). With regard to the full study: The study deep-sequenced TCR alpha and beta repertoires from monozygotic twins, unrelated adults of various ages and cord blood to test whether fetal clonotypes persist. Replicate twin experiments were performed at different times using different library preparation protocols to rule out contamination. Study-wide conclusions, independent of this receptor: In monozygotic twins, out-of-frame TCR alpha sharing was systematically underestimated by recombination models, although the models agreed with sharing between unrelated individuals. Because the same donors could not be followed over many years, conclusions were based on cross-sectional statistical analysis. Excess twin sharing in beta out-of-frame sequences was weaker because fewer shared sequences lowered the signal-to-noise ratio. Abundant cord blood beta clonotypes had fewer insertions, young adult naive repertoires showed a similar but weaker trend, and memory repertoires showed no such trend. Compared with coincidental sharing between unrelated individuals, out-of-frame TCR alpha sequences shared between twins showed an excess of sequences with low generation probability. Zero-insertion analyses could be partly confounded by invariant T cells such as MAIT and iNKT, though diverse VJ usage argued against such confounding for most clonotypes.

The germline V gene encodes CDR1 SGHRS and CDR2 YFSETQ. V and J are truncated by 8 bases and 4 bases respectively, leaving an intervening sequence of 16 bases. Its CDR3 holds 15 amino acids, cysteine through phenylalanine. Left in the record is the CDR3 DNA by itself, 45 bases read in frame from the first base. The method behind the library was 5' RACE. TCRdb names Illumina HiSeq 2000 as the instrument used. Template switching added a universal primer binding site, and the final cDNA carried a unique molecular identifier that allowed TCR cDNA molecules to be counted accurately. First-strand cDNA for TCR alpha and beta chains was synthesized from specific primers in the conserved constant-segment region. To control for contamination, every cDNA library carried two barcodes: a SMART-Mk sample barcode plus Illumina barcodes. TruSeq adapter sequences and Illumina sample barcodes were added in two successive PCR steps. Sequencing of the TCR alpha and beta cDNA libraries was done on the Illumina HiSeq platform using custom primers. In the source study's methods: MiGEC processed the raw reads to extract unique molecular identifiers, while MiXCR was used to determine the CDR3 positions. Recombination models were inferred per individual with the repgenHMM and IGoR tools using an EM algorithm. Shared clonotype analysis was performed with the tcR package in R, normalizing sharing by the product of cloneset sizes. To study raw recombination without the effects of thymic and clonal selection, out-of-frame nonproductive sequences were analyzed. TCRdb reprocessing: public reads trimmed at Q25 with fastp, clones called with MiXCR, in-frame beta chains kept. Each CDR3 protein gets just one entry, which takes the most common genes and DNA from the rows behind it. These V and J calls originate from TCRdb's pipeline instead of the authors' own analysis. Recorded for this sample are fewer than 250,000 distinct CDR3 sequences; approximately 9% of them occurred a single time. Of the sample, 5% to 6% is held by the ten largest clones.

This clonotype was detected only a few times. Its target antigen remains unknown. Base-call qualities are not available, and no considerably larger clone is one nucleotide away. Every donor in the study was a healthy Caucasian. Using Miltenyi CD45RO+ enrichment and human naive T-cell isolation kits, memory (CD45RO+) and naive T cells were isolated from PBMC. Sequencing was performed on memory (CD45RO+) T cells sorted from blood. In the paper's terms, the cell subset or site label means: CD45RO+ enriched T cells. The chain uses TRBV5-1 and TRBJ1-6, with no reliable assignment of the D segment. The sequence was obtained from a woman aged 18-29 years in good health. The CDR3 loop reads CASSPRVSYNSPLHF. DNA sequence: TGCGCCAGTTCTCCCCGGGTTTCTTATAATTCACCCCTCCACTTT.